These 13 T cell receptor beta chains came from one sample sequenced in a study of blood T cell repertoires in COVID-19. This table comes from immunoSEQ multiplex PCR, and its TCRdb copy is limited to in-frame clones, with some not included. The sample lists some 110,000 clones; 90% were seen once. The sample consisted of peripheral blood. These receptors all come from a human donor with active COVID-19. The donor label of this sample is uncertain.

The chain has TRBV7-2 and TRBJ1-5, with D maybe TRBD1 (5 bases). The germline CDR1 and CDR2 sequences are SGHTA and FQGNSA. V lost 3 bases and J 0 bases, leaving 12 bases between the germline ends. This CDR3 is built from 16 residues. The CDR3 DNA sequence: TGTGCCAGCAGCTTCAGGGTATCGGATAGCAATCAGCCCCAGCATTTT. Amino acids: CASSFRVSDSNQPQHF.

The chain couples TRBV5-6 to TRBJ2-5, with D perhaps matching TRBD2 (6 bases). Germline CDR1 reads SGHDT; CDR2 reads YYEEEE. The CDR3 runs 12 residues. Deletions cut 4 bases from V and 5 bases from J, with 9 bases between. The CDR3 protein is CASSGGLETQYF. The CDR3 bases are TGTGCCAGCAGCGGGGGGTTGGAGACCCAGTACTTC.

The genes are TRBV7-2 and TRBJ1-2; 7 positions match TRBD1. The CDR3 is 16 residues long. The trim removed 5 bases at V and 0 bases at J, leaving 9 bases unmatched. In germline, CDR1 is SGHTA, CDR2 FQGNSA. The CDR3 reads CASSPQGDRANYGYTF. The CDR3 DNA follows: TGTGCCAGCAGCCCCCAAGGAGACAGGGCTAACTATGGCTACACCTTC.

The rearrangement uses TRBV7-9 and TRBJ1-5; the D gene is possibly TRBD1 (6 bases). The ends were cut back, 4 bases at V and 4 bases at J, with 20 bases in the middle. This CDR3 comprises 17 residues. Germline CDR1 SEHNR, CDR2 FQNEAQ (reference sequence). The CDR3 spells CASSSAGAVGLNQPQHF. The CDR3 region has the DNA TGTGCCAGCAGCTCGGCGGGGGCGGTTGGGCTTAATCAGCCCCAGCATTTT.

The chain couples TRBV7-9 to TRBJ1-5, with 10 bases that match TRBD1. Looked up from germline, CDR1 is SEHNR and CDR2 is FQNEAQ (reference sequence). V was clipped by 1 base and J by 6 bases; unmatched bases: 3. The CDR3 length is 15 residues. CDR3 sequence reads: CASSLEGQGSQPQHF. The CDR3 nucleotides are TGTGCCAGCAGCTTAGAGGGACAGGGGTCTCAGCCCCAGCATTTT.

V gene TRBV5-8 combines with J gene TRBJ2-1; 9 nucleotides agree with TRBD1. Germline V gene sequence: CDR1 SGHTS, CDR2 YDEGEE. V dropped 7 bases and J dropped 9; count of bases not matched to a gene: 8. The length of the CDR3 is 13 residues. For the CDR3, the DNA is TGTGCCAGCGGACTGACAGGGGGTGGTGAGCAGTTCTTC. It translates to CASGLTGGGEQFF.

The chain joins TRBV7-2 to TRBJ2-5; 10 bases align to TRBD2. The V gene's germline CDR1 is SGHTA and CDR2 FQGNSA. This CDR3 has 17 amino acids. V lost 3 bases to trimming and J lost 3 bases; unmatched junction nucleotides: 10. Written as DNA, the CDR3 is TGTGCCAGCAGCTTCACAGGGAAGCGGGGGGGAAAAGAGACCCAGTACTTC. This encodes CASSFTGKRGGKETQYF.

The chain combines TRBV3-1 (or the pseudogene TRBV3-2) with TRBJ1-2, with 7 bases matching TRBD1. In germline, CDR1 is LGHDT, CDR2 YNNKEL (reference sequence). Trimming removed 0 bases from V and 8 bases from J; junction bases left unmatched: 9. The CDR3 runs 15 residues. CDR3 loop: CASSQDPTGFGGYTF. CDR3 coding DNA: TGTGCCAGCAGCCAAGACCCGACAGGGTTCGGCGGCTACACCTTC.

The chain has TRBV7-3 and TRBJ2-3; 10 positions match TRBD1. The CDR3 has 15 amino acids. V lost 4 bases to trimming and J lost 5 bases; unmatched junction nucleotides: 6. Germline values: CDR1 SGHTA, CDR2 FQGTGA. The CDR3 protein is CASSSGTGALDTQYF. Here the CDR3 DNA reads TGTGCCAGCAGCTCCGGGACAGGGGCTTTAGATACGCAGTATTTT.

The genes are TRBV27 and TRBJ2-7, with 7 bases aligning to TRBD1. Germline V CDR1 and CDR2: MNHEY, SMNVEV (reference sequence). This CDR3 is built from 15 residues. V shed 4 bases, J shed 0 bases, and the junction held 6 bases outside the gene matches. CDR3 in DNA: TGTGCCAGCAGTTCAAGACAGGGCTCCTCCTACGAGCAGTACTTC. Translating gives CASSSRQGSSYEQYF.

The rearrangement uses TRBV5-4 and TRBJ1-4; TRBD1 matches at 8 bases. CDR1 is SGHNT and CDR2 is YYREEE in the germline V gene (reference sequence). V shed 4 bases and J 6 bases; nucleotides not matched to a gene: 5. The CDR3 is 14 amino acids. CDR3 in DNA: TGTGCCAGCAGCCAAATACAGGGGGATGAAAAACTGTTTTTT. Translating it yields CASSQIQGDEKLFF. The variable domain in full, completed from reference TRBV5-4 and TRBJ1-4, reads ETGVTQSPTHLIKTRGQQVTLRCSSQSGHNTVSWYQQALGQGPQFIFQYYREEENGRGNFPPRFSGLQFPNYSSELNVNALELDDSALYLCASSQIQGDEKLFFGSGTQLSVL.

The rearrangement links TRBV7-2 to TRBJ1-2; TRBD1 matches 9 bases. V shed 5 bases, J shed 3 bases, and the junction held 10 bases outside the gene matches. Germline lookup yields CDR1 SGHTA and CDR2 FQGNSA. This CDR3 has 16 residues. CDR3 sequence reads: CASSPGGQGRYYGYTF. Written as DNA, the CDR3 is TGTGCCAGCAGCCCCGGGGGACAGGGCCGATACTATGGCTACACCTTC.

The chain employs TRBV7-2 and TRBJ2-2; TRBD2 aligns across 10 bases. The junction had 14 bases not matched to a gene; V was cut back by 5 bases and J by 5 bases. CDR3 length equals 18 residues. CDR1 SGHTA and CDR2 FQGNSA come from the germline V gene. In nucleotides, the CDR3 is TGTGCCAGCAGCCCCCGACTAAGCGGGGGGGCGGGGACCGGGGAGCTGTTTTTT. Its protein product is CASSPRLSGGAGTGELFF.